This entry is about one T cell receptor beta chain. Profiled with immunoSEQ multiplex PCR; TCRdb holds only in-frame clones, not every one. The data show 30,000 to 35,000 clones, about 81% seen once. The sample comes from a study of pediatric ulcerative colitis. Rectal tissue came from one to two pinch biopsies taken at colonoscopy. CDR3 length: 15 amino acids. The germline CDR1 and CDR2 sequences are LNHDA and SQIVND (reference sequence). V was shortened by 0 bases and J by 0 bases, with 9 bases between the two germline ends. This receptor was obtained from a boy between 10 and 17 years old with mild ulcerative colitis. The J gene is TRBJ2-7, the V gene TRBV19; no reliable D call. Sequenced sample: gut tissue. The CDR3 bases are TGTGCCAGTAGTATAGAGGGCCCGGGCTCCTACGAGCAGTACTTC. Amino acids: CASSIEGPGSYEQYF.